The 18 T cell receptor beta chains below come from one sample, sequenced in a study of regulatory T cells in long-lasting Graves disease. According to the study, TCR beta libraries were built with iRepertoire HTBI primers and CDR3-region Arm-PCR. TCRdb redid the calling of the multiplex PCR reads with MiXCR, one entry per CDR3 protein. The table includes roughly 560,000 distinct CDR3 sequences, around 12% detected once. As to time point: newly diagnosed GD, antithyroid drugs for less than 3 months. The authors made the TCR library using RNA they extracted from PBMCs. The same sample was also used in a study of T cells in Graves' hyperthyroidism and ophthalmopathy.

The material sequenced was peripheral blood mononuclear cells (PBMCs), taken at new diagnosis, from a patient treated with antithyroid drugs. These receptors were collected from a woman aged 25 to 45 with Graves disease.

The chain combines TRBV29-1 with TRBJ2-7; unclear D gene. The germline gives CDR1 SQVTM, CDR2 ANQGSEA. V gave up 4 bases and J gave up 0 bases, with 7 bases separating them. The CDR3 length is 12 residues. The CDR3 sequence: CSVGASSYEQYF. The CDR3 DNA is TGCAGCGTTGGGGCCTCCTCCTACGAGCAGTACTTC.

This clonotype was recorded at least ten times. The chain carries TRBV12-3 or TRBV12-4 and TRBJ2-1, with D possibly matching TRBD1 (5 bases). With 3 bases removed from V and 5 bases from J, the gap between germline ends came to 11 bases. The CDR3 runs to 14 residues. The CDR3 DNA is TGTGCCAGCAGTTTTCCAGGGCTAAACAATGAGCAGTTCTTC. This translates into CASSFPGLNNEQFF.

This clonotype has a count of ten or more. The J gene is TRBJ1-5, the V gene TRBV7-9, with TRBD1 matching over 7 bases. Trimming cost V 3 bases and J 7 bases; bases outside gene matches: 12. In germline, CDR1 is SEHNR, CDR2 FQNEAQ (reference sequence). The CDR3 consists of 16 residues. The CDR3 region is CASSLDRGGARQPQHF. CDR3 DNA sequence: TGTGCCAGCAGCTTGGATCGAGGGGGCGCACGACAGCCCCAGCATTTT.

This chain joins TRBV6-1 and TRBJ2-2; 7 nucleotides agree with TRBD1. V was clipped by 6 bases and J by 4 bases; unmatched bases: 14. The CDR3 contains 17 residues. The germline V gene has CDR1 MNHNS and CDR2 SASEGT. The CDR3 nucleotides are TGTGCCAGCAGCTTCGAGGGGACAGCATCATCCACCGGGGAGCTGTTTTTT. Its protein product is CASSFEGTASSTGELFF.

This chain links TRBV9 with TRBJ1-2; D is undetermined. The CDR3 has 14 amino acids. V shed 0 bases and J shed 4 bases, with 10 bases lying between them. The germline gives CDR1 SGDLS, CDR2 YYNGEE. CDR3 coding DNA: TGTGCCAGCAGCGTAGAACCGGAGACCTATGGCTACACCTTC. This sequence encodes CASSVEPETYGYTF.

This clonotype was observed a few times. The chain has TRBV20-1 and TRBJ2-1; D perhaps matches TRBD1 (5 bases). V lost 6 bases and J 8 bases, leaving 14 bases between the germline ends. The CDR3 covers 12 residues. The germline V gene has CDR1 DFQATT and CDR2 SNEGSKA (reference sequence). CDR3 residues: CSARTRFDEQFF. The CDR3 DNA is TGCAGTGCGAGGACAAGGTTCGATGAGCAGTTCTTC.

This clonotype was seen many times. The V call is TRBV18, the J call TRBJ1-1; D not certain. The V gene lost 3 bases and the J gene lost 0 bases, with 14 bases spanning the gap. Germline V gene lookup returns CDR1 KGHSH and CDR2 LQKENI. This CDR3 is 16 amino acids long. The CDR3 DNA reads TGTGCCAGCTCACCCTCGGTAGTTGCGGTGAACACTGAAGCTTTCTTT. As protein: CASSPSVVAVNTEAFF.

This clonotype was counted at least ten times. This sequence joins TRBV30 and TRBJ1-2; the match to TRBD1 covers 7 bases. V dropped 4 bases and J dropped 7; count of bases not matched to a gene: 9. Germline V lookup: CDR1 GTSNPN, CDR2 SVGIG (reference sequence). The CDR3 sequence is 13 residues long. The CDR3 DNA reads as TGTGCCTGGACTCATACGACAGGGAGTGGCTACACCTTC. Translating gives CAWTHTTGSGYTF.

V and J are TRBV20-1 and TRBJ2-7; TRBD2 matches 7 bases. J gave up 6 bases and V 3 bases, and 2 bases lay outside the gene matches. The germline gives CDR1 DFQATT, CDR2 SNEGSKA (reference sequence). CDR3 length: 11 residues. The CDR3 DNA is TGCAGTGCTAGCTTAGCGGGCGAGCAGTACTTC. Protein product: CSASLAGEQYF.

This clonotype came up many times. V and J are TRBV10-3 and TRBJ2-7, with TRBD2 matching over 9 bases. J lost 3 bases, V lost 0 bases, and 21 bases had no gene match. From germline, CDR1 is ENHRY and CDR2 SYGVKD. The CDR3 has 21 residues. Written as DNA, the CDR3 is TGTGCCATCAGTGAGTCGATATTGGCTAGCGGGAAGAAAAAGGTAGTCTACGAGCAGTACTTC. It is translated as CAISESILASGKKKVVYEQYF.

The table lists this clonotype with many counts. The V and J genes are TRBV30 and TRBJ2-7; 8 bases agree with TRBD1. V gave up 3 bases and J gave up 3 bases; unmatched junction bases: 7. The CDR3 runs 14 residues. The germline CDR1 and CDR2 sequences are GTSNPN and SVGIG (reference sequence). CDR3 in amino acids: CAWSKDREFYEQYF. Written as DNA, the CDR3 is TGTGCCTGGAGCAAGGACAGGGAATTCTACGAGCAGTACTTC.

V gene TRBV6-1 combines with J gene TRBJ2-2; 8 nucleotides agree with TRBD2. The V gene's germline CDR1 is MNHNS and CDR2 SASEGT. This CDR3 is 14 amino acids long. The trim removed 7 bases at V and 4 bases at J, leaving 5 bases unmatched. The CDR3 sequence: CASMRGATTGELFF. In nucleotides, the CDR3 is TGTGCCAGCATGCGGGGGGCCACCACCGGGGAGCTGTTTTTT.

This clonotype was counted many times. J is TRBJ2-5 and V is TRBV2; TRBD2 agrees at 10 bases. The J call is in doubt because the DNA end fits TRBJ2-1 better. There are 15 residues in the CDR3. Germline V gene data show CDR1 as SNHLY and CDR2 as FYNNEI. CDR3 in amino acids: CATKLRTSGYNEQFF. The CDR3 DNA reads as TGTGCGACCAAACTTAGGACTAGCGGTTACAATGAGCAGTTCTTC.

V is TRBV29-1 and J is TRBJ2-1; TRBD1 is a possible D gene (6 bases). The CDR3 spans 15 residues. The ends were cut back, 4 bases at V and 0 bases at J, with 13 bases in the middle. Germline assignment: CDR1 SQVTM and CDR2 ANQGSEA. The CDR3 DNA sequence: TGCAGCGTTGGATTGGACAGATTCTCCTACAATGAGCAGTTCTTC. Translation gives CSVGLDRFSYNEQFF.

This clonotype has ten or more counts. This chain uses TRBV19 with TRBJ2-3, with 7 positions matching TRBD2. The CDR3 is 15 residues long. CDR1 LNHDA and CDR2 SQIVND come from the germline V gene (reference sequence). J was trimmed by 1 base and V by 4 bases; bases with no gene match: 5. CDR3 coding DNA: TGTGCCAGTAGTACCTTTGCGGGGGGCACAGATACGCAGTATTTT. Translated, it gives CASSTFAGGTDTQYF.

The sample holds many counts of this clonotype. The gene calls are TRBV2 and TRBJ2-7; 8 positions match TRBD1. Germline-derived CDR1 and CDR2 are SNHLY and FYNNEI. This CDR3 contains 15 residues. Unmatched junction bases numbered 9, after V lost 6 bases and J lost 2 bases. CDR3 in amino acids: CASSVGRDRTYEQYF. In nucleotides, the CDR3 is TGTGCCAGCAGCGTCGGTCGGGACAGGACCTACGAGCAGTACTTC.

This clonotype was detected many times. The CDR3 DNA follows: TGTGCCAGCGGCGGGAGTTCACCCCTCCACTTT. This translates into CASGGSSPLHF. The V gene is TRBV28, the J gene TRBJ1-6; unclear D gene. This CDR3 contains 11 residues. Trimming cost V 8 bases and J 9 bases, with 8 bases left between them. Germline V gene data show CDR1 as MDHEN and CDR2 as SYDVKM.

This clonotype was counted at least ten times. This sequence joins TRBV5-6 and TRBJ2-3; unclear D gene. V gave up 2 bases and J gave up 0 bases, with 7 bases separating them. Per germline, CDR1 SGHDT and CDR2 YYEEEE. The CDR3 has 14 amino acids. CDR3 DNA sequence: TGTGCCAGCAGCTTCTTGACCAGCACAGATACGCAGTATTTT. It encodes CASSFLTSTDTQYF.